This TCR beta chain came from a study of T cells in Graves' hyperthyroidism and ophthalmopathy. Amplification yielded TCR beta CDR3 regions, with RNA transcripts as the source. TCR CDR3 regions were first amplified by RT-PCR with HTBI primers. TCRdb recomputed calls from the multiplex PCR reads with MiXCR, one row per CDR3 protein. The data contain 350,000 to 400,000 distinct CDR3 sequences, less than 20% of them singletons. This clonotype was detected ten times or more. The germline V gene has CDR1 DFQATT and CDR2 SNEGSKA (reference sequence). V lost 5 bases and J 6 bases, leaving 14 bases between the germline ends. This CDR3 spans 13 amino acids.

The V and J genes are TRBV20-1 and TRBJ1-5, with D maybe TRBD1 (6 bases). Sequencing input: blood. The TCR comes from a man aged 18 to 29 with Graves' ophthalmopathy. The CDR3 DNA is TGCAGTGCTCCGATCACACAGGGTCAGCCCCAGCATTTT. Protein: CSAPITQGQPQHF.